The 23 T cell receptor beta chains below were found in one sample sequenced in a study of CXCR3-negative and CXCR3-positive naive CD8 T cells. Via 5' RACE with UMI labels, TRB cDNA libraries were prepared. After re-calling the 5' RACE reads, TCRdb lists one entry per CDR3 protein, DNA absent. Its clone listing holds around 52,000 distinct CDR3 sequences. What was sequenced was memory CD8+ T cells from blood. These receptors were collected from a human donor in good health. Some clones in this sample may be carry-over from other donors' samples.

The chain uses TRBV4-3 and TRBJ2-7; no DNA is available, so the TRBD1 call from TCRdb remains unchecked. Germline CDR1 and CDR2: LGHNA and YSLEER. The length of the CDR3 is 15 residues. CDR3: CASSQGQSGSYEQYF.

The CDR3 sequence: CASSLFQGWTYGYTF. The chain is built from TRBV28 and TRBJ1-2; TCRdb gives TRBD1 as the D gene, but with no DNA this cannot be confirmed. Germline CDR1 reads MDHEN; CDR2 reads SYDVKM. This CDR3 spans 15 amino acids.

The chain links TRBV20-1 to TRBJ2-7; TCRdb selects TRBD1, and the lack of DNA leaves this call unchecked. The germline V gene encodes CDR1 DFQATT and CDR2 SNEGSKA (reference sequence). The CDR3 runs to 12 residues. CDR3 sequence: CSGRTGGYEQYF.

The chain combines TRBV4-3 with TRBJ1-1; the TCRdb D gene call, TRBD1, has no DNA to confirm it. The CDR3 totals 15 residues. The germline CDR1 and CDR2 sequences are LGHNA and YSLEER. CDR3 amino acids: CASSQRTYENTEAFF.

The CDR3 sequence is CSVLTGMGNQPQHF. V usage is TRBV29-1 and J usage is TRBJ1-5; TCRdb gives TRBD1 as the D gene, but with no DNA this cannot be confirmed. The CDR3 contains 14 residues. Germline CDR1 reads SQVTM; CDR2 reads ANQGSEA.

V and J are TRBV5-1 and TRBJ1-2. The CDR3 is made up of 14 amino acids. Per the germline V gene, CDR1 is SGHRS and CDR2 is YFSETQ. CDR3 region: CASSLAGINYGYTF.

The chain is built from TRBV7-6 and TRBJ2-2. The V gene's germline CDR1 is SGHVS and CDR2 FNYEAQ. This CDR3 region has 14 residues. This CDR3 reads CASSFGPGTGELFF.

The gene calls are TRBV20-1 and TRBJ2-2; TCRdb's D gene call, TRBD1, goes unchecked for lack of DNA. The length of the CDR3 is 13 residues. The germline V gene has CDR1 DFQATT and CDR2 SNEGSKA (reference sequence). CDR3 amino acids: CSARQGTTGELFF.

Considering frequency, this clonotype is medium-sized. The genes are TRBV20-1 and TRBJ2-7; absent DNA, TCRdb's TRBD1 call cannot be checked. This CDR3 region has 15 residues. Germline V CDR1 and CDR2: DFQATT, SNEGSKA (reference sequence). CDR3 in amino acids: CSASPGTGDSYEQYF.

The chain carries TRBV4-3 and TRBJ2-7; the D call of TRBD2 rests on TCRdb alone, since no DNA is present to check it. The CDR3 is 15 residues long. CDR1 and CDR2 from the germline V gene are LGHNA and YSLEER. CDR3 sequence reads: CASSQHRDYSYEQYF.

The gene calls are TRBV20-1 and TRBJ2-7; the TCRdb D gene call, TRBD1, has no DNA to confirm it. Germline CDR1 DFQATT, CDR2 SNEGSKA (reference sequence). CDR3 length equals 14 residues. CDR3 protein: CSARAGADFYEQYF.

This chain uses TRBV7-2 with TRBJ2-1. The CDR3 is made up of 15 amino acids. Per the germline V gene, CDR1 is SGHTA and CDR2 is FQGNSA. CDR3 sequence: CASSLTSEVYNEQFF.

CDR3 region: CSVRTANWYEQYF. The rearrangement links TRBV29-1 to TRBJ2-7. Looked up from germline, CDR1 is SQVTM and CDR2 is ANQGSEA. The CDR3 totals 13 residues.

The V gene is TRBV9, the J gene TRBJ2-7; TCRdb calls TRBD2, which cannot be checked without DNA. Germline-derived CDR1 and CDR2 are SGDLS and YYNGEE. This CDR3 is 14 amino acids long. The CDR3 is CASSVSGLGHEQYF.

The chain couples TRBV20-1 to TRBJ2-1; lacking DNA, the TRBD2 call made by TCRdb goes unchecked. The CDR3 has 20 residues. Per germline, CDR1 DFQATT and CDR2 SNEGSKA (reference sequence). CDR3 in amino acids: CSAPGTSGRAMLSSYNEQFF.

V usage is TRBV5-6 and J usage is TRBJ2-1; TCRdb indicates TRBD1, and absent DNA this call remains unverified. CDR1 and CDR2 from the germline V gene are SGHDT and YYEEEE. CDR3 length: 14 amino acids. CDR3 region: CASTFGTGGREQFF.

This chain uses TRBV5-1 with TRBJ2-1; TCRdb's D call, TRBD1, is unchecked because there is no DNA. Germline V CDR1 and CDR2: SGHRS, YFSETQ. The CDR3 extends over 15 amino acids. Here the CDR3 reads CASSPERGLDDEQFF.

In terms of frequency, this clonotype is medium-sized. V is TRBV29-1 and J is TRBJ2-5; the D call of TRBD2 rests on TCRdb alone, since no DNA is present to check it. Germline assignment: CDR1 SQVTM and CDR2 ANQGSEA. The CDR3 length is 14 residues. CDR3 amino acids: CSVIPYLAEETQYF. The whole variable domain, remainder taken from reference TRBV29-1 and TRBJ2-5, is SAVISQKPSRDICQRGTSLTIQCQVDSQVTMMFWYRQQPGQSLTLIATANQGSEATYESGFVIDKFPISRPNLTFSTLTVSNMSPEDSSIYLCSVIPYLAEETQYFGPGTRLLVL.

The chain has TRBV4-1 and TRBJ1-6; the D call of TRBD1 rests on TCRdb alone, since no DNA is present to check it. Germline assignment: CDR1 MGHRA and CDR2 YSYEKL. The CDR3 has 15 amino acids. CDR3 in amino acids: CASSQGTADNSPLHF.

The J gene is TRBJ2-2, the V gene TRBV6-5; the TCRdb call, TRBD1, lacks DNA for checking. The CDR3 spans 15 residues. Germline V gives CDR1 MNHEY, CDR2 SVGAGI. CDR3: CASSYSTGGTGELFF.

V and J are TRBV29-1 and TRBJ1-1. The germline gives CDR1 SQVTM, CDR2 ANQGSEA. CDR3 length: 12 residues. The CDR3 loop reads CSVEFGNTEAFF.

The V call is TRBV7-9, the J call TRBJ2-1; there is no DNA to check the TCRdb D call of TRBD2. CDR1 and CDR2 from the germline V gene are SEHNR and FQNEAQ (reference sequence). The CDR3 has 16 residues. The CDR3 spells CASSSALAGGYNEQFF.

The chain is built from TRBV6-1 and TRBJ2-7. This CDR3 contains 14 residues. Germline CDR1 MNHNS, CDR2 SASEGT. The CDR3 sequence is CASSEGRISYEQYF.